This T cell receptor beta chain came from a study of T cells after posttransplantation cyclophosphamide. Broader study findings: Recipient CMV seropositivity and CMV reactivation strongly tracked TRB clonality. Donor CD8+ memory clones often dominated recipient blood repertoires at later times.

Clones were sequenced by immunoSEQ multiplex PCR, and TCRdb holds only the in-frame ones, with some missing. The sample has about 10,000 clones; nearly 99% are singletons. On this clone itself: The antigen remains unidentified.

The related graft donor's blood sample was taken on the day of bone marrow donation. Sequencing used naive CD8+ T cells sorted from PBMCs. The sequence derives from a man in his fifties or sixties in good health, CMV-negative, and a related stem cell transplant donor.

The CDR3 nucleotides are TGTGCCACCAGCAGAGTAAAAGAGTTAGCGCTCCCCTACAATGAGCAGTTCTTC. This gives the protein CATSRVKELALPYNEQFF. The rearrangement joins TRBV15 to TRBJ2-1, with D possibly matching TRBD2 (5 bases). This CDR3 spans 18 amino acids. Trimming stripped 1 base from V and 2 bases from J, with 18 bases between. The V gene's germline CDR1 is LNHNV and CDR2 YYDKDF (reference sequence).